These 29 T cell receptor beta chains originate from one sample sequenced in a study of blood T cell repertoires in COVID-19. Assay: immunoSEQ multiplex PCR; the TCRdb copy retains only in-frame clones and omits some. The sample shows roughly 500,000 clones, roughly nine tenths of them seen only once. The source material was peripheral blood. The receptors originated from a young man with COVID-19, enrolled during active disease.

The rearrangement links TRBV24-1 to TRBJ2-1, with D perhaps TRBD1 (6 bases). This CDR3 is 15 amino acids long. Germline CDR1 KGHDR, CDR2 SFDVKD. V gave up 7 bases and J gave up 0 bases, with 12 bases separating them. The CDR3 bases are TGTGCCACCAGGCAGGGGAGCGGCTCCTACAATGAGCAGTTCTTC. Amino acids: CATRQGSGSYNEQFF.

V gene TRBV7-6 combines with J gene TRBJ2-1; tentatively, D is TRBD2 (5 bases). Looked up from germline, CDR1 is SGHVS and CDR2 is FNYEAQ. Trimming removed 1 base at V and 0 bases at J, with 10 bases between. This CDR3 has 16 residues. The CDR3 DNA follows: TGTGCCAGCAGCTTAGTTGTAGGGAGCTCCTACAATGAGCAGTTCTTC. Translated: CASSLVVGSSYNEQFF.

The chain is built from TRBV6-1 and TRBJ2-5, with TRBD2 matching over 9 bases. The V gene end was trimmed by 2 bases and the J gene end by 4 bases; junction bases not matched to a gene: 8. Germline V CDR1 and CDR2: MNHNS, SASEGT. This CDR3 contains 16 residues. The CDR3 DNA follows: TGTGCCAGCAGTGAAATGGCGGGAGGGACTATAGAGACCCAGTACTTC. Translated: CASSEMAGGTIETQYF.

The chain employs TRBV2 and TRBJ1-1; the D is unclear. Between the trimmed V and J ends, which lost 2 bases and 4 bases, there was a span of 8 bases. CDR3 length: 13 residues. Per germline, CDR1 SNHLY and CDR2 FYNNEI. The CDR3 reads CASSEQTGTEAFF. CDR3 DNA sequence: TGTGCCAGCAGTGAACAAACGGGCACTGAAGCTTTCTTT.

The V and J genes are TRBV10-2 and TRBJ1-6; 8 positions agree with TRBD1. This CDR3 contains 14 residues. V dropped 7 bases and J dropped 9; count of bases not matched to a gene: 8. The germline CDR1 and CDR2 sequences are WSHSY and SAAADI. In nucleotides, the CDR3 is TGCGCCAGCACCGAGACAGGGGTGGGTTCACCCCTCCACTTT. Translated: CASTETGVGSPLHF.

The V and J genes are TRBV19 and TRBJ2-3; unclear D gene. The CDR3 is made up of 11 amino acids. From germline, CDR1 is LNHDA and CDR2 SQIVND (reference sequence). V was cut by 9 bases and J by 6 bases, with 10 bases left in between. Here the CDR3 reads CASSRWDTQYF. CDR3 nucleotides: TGTGCCAGCTCCCGGTGGGATACGCAGTATTTT.

CDR3 nucleotides: TGTGCCAGCTCAGAGAGCTCCTATAATTCACCCCTCCACTTT. Translation gives CASSESSYNSPLHF. V and J are TRBV18 and TRBJ1-6; D uncertain. V was trimmed by 5 bases and J by 0 bases, leaving 5 bases between them. The CDR3 is made up of 14 amino acids. The V gene's germline CDR1 is KGHSH and CDR2 LQKENI.

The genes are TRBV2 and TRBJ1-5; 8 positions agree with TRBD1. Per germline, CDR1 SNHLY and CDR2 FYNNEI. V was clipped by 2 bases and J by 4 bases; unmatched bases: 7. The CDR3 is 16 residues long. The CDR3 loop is CASSEPDRELNQPQHF. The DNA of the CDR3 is TGTGCCAGCAGTGAACCGGACAGGGAATTAAATCAGCCCCAGCATTTT.

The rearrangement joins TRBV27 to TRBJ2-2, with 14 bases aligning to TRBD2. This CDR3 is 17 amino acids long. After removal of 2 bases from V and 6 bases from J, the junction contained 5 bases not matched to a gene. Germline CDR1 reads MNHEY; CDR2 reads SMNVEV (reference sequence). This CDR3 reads CASSLVGLAGEAGELFF. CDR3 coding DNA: TGTGCCAGCAGTTTAGTGGGACTAGCGGGGGAGGCCGGGGAGCTGTTTTTT.

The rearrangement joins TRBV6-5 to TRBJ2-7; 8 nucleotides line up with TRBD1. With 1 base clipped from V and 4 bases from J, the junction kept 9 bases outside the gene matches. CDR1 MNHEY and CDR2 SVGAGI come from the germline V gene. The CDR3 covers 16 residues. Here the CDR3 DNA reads TGTGCCAGCAGTTACTGGGGAACAGGGGGTGGATACGAGCAGTACTTC. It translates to CASSYWGTGGGYEQYF.

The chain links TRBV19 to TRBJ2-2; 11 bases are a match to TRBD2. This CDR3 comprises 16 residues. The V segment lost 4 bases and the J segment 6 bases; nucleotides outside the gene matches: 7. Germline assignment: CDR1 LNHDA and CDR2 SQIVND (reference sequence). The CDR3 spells CASSRGTSGGPGELFF. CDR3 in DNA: TGTGCCAGTAGTAGGGGGACTAGCGGTGGACCCGGGGAGCTGTTTTTT.

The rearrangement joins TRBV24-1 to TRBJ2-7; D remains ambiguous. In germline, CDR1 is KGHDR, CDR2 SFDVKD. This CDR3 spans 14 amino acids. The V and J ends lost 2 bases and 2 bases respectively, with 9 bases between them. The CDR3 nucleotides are TGTGCCACCAGTGATTCTACCCCACCCTACGAGCAGTACTTC. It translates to CATSDSTPPYEQYF.

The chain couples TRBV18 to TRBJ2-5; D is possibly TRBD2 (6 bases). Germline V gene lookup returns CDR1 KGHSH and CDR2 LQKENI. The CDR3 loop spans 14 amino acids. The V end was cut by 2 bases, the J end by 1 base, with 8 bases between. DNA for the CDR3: TGTGCCAGCTCACCAAGGGACTCCCAAGAGACCCAGTACTTC. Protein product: CASSPRDSQETQYF.

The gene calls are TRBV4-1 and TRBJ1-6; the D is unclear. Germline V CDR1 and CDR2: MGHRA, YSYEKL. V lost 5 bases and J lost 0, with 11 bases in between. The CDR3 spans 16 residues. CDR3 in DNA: TGCGCCAGCAGCGGCGGAGCGAGCTCCTATAATTCACCCCTCCACTTT. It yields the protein CASSGGASSYNSPLHF.

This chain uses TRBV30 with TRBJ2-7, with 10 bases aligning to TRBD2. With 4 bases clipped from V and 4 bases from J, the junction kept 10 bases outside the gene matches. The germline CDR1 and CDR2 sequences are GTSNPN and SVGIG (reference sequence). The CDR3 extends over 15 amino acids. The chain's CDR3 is CAWTSGLAGVYEQYF. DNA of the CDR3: TGTGCCTGGACCAGCGGGCTAGCGGGAGTATACGAGCAGTACTTC.

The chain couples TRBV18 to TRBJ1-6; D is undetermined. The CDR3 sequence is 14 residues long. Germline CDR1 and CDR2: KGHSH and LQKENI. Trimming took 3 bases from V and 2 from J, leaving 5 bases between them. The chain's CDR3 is CASSPGTYNSPLHF. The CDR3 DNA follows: TGTGCCAGCTCACCGGGCACCTATAATTCACCCCTCCACTTT.

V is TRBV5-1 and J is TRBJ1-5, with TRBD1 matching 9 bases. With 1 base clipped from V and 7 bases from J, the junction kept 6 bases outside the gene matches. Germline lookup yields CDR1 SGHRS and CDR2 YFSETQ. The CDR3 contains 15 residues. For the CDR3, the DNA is TGCGCCAGCAGCTTGTCAACAGGGGGCGGGCAGCCCCAGCATTTT. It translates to CASSLSTGGGQPQHF.

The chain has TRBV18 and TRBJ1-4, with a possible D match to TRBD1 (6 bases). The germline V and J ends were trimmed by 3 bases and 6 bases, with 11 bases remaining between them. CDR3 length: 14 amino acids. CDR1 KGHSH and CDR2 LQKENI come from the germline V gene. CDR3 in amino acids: CASSPVYRDEKLFF. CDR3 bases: TGTGCCAGCTCACCTGTCTACAGGGATGAAAAACTGTTTTTT.

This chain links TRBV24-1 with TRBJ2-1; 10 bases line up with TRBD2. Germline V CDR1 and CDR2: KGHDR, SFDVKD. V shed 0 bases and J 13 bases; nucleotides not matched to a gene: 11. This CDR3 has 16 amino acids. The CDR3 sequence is CATSDLRLAGEARQFF. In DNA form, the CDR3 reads TGTGCCACCAGTGATTTGCGCCTAGCGGGAGAGGCTCGTCAGTTCTTC.

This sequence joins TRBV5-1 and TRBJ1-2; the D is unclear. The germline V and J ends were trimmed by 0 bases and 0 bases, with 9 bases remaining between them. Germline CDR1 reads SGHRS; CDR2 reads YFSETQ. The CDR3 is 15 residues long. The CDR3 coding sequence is TGCGCCAGCAGCTTGGAGACAAACTCTAACTATGGCTACACCTTC. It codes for CASSLETNSNYGYTF.

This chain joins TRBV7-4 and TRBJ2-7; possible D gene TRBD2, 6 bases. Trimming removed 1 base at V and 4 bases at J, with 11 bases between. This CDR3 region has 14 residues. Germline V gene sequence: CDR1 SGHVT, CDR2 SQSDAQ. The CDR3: CASSLVGTDYEQYF. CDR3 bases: TGTGCCAGCAGCTTAGTGGGGACTGATTACGAGCAGTACTTC.

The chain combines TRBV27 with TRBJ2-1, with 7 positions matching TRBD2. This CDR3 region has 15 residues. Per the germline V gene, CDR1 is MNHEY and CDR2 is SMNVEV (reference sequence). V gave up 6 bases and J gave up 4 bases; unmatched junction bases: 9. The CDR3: CASSLRDYLYNEQFF. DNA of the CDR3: TGTGCCAGCAGCCTCCGGGACTACCTGTACAATGAGCAGTTCTTC.

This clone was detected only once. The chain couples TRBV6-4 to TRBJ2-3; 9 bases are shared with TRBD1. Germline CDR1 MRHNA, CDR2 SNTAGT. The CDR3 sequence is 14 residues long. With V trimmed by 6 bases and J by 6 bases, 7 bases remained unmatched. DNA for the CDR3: TGTGCCAGCAGCGATACAGGGGGCAAGGATACGCAGTATTTT. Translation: CASSDTGGKDTQYF.

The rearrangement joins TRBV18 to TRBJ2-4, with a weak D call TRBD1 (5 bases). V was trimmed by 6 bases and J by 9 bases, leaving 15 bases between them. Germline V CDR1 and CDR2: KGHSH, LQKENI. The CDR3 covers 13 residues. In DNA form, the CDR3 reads TGTGCCAGCTCCCTCCAGGGTCGCGGCATTCAGTACTTC. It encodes CASSLQGRGIQYF. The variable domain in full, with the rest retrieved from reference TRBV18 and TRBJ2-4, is NAGVMQNPRHLVRRRGQEARLRCSPMKGHSHVYWYRQLPEEGLKFMVYLQKENIIDESGMPKERFSAEFPKEGPSILRIQQVVRGDSAAYFCASSLQGRGIQYFGAGTRLSVL.

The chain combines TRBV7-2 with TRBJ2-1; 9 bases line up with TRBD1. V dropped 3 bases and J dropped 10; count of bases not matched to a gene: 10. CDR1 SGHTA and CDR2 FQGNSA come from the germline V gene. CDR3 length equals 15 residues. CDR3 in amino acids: CASSFAYRGPREQFF. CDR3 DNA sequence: TGTGCCAGCAGCTTTGCGTACAGGGGGCCTCGGGAGCAGTTCTTC. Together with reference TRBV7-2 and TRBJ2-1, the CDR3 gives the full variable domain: GAGVSQSPSNKVTEKGKDVELRCDPISGHTALYWYRQSLGQGLEFLIYFQGNSAPDKSGLPSDRFSAERTGGSVSTLTIQRTQQEDSAVYLCASSFAYRGPREQFFGPGTRLTVL.

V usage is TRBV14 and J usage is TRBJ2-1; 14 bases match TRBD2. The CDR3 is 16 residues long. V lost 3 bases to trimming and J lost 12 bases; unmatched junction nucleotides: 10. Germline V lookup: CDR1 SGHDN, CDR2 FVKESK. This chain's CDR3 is CASSQPGLAGASGQFF. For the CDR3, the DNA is TGTGCCAGCAGCCAGCCGGGACTAGCGGGGGCGAGTGGGCAGTTCTTC.

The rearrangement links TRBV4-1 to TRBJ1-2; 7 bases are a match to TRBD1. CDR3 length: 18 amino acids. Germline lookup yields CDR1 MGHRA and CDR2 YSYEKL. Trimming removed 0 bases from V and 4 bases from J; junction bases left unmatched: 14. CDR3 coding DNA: TGCGCCAGCAGCCAAGAAGGAGTCGGACAGGAGGGTCCCTATGGCTACACCTTC. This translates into CASSQEGVGQEGPYGYTF.

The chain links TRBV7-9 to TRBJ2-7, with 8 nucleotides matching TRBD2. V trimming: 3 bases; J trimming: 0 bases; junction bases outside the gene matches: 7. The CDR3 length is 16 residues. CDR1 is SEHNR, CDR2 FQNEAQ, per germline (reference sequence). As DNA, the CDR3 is TGTGCCAGCAGCTTCCTCGGGGGGGCAGCCTCCTACGAGCAGTACTTC. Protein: CASSFLGGAASYEQYF.

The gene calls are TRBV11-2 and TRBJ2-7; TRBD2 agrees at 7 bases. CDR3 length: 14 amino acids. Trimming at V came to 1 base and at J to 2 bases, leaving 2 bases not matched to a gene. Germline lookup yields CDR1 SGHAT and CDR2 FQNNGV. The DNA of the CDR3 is TGTGCCAGCAGCTTAGGTGCGGGAGCCTACGAGCAGTACTTC. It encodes CASSLGAGAYEQYF.